This TCR beta chain is drawn from a study of T cell responses to AZD1222 COVID-19 vaccine. CDR3 length: 12 residues. Trimming left V 4 bases short and J 6 bases short, with 6 bases between. From germline, CDR1 is KGHDR and CDR2 SFDVKD. Assay: immunoSEQ multiplex PCR; the TCRdb copy retains only in-frame clones and omits some. The repertoire holds about 85,000 clones, with roughly 87% as singletons. Sequenced here: peripheral blood, sampled on day 0 of AZD1222 vaccination. The TCR sequence derives from an adult in good health. This chain joins TRBV24-1 and TRBJ1-5; D not certain. CDR3 loop: CATSDTGQPQHF. The DNA for the CDR3 is TGTGCCACCAGTGACACCGGTCAGCCCCAGCATTTT.